This T cell receptor (beta chain) was retrieved from a study of T cell changes during pregnancy in multiple sclerosis. TCRdb's table, derived via immunoSEQ multiplex PCR, lists solely in-frame clones and lacks some. The sample has 20,000 or so clones, about 88% seen once. The CDR3 is 15 amino acids. The V and J ends lost 2 bases and 7 bases, in that order; junction bases with no gene match: 5. The germline CDR1 and CDR2 sequences are SGHNT and YYREEE (reference sequence). This clone was seen a single time. The V and J genes are TRBV5-4 and TRBJ2-2; TRBD2 matches 10 bases. This receptor was taken from a female donor in good health, enrolled as a control in a pregnancy study. Material: CD8+ T cells from peripheral blood mononuclear cells, obtained in the third trimester of pregnancy. CDR3: CASSLAGGSLGELFF. The CDR3 DNA is TGTGCCAGCAGCTTAGCGGGAGGGTCTCTCGGGGAGCTGTTTTTT.